This T cell receptor (beta chain) was captured by sequencing in a study of radiotherapy plus CTLA-4 blockade in lung cancer. Data came from immunoSEQ multiplex PCR; TCRdb stores just in-frame clones and leaves some out. The data hold some 70,000 clones, with around three quarters observed a single time. Study outcomes and limitations: It was early blood T cell clone dynamics, with interferon-beta, that reportedly best predicted response. There was expansion of tumor-derived TCR clones in blood after radiotherapy plus ipilimumab.

About this clone: Its antigen is not known.

The V gene lost 2 bases and the J gene lost 0 bases, with 13 bases spanning the gap. Germline V gene lookup returns CDR1 MNHEY and CDR2 SVGAGI. The CDR3 runs 16 residues. This sequence joins TRBV6-5 and TRBJ1-1; D remains unclear. This specimen was peripheral blood, taken from a patient treated with radiotherapy plus ipilimumab. This TCR derives from a human donor with non-small cell lung cancer who had a complete response to radiotherapy plus ipilimumab. The CDR3 spells CASSYDSGKLNTEAFF. The CDR3 DNA sequence: TGTGCCAGCAGTTACGATTCGGGCAAACTGAACACTGAAGCTTTCTTT.